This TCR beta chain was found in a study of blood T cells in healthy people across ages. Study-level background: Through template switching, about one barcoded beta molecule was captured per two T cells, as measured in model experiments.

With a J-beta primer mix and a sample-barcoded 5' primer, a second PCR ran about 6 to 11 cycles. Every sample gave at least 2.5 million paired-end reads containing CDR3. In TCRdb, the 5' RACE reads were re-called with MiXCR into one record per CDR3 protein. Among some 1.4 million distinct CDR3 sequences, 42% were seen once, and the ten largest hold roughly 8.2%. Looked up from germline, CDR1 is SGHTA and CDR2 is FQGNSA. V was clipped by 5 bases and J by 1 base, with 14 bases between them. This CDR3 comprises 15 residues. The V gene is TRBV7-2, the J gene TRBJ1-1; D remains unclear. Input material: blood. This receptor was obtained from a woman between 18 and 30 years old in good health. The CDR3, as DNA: TGTGCCAGCAGCCCGCCCCGGGTAGGGAACACTGAAGCTTTCTTT. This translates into CASSPPRVGNTEAFF.